The 30 T cell receptor beta chains in this list originate from one sample, sequenced in a study of T cells after yellow fever vaccination. A single record per CDR3 protein comes from TCRdb applying MiXCR to the 5' RACE reads. Of around 600,000 distinct CDR3 sequences listed, 9% to 15% are singletons. The material sequenced was PBMCs, taken on the day of the yellow fever booster vaccination. Receptors originate from a man aged 25 to 45 who received the YFV17D yellow fever vaccine.

This chain uses TRBV15 with TRBJ1-1; unclear D gene. From germline, CDR1 is LNHNV and CDR2 YYDKDF (reference sequence). The CDR3 length is 13 residues. Between the trimmed V and J ends, which lost 2 bases and 5 bases, there was a span of 9 bases. The CDR3 DNA is TGTGCCACCAGCAGAAACCTGGGGACTGAAGCTTTCTTT. Amino acid sequence: CATSRNLGTEAFF. The whole variable domain, filled in from reference TRBV15 and TRBJ1-1, reads DAMVIQNPRYQVTQFGKPVTLSCSQTLNHNVMYWYQQKSSQAPKLLFHYYDKDFNNEADTPDNFQSRRPNTSFCFLDIRSPGLGDTAMYLCATSRNLGTEAFFGQGTRLTVV.

This clonotype showed up just a few times. The chain uses TRBV27 and TRBJ2-7; 10 nucleotides align to TRBD1. Germline values: CDR1 MNHEY, CDR2 SMNVEV (reference sequence). Unmatched junction bases numbered 6, after V lost 5 bases and J lost 5 bases. The CDR3 covers 14 residues. The CDR3 region has the DNA TGTGCCAGCAGTCGGGGACAGGGGAGCAACGAGCAGTACTTC. The encoded protein is CASSRGQGSNEQYF.

The chain couples TRBV7-9 to TRBJ2-1, with D perhaps given as TRBD1 or TRBD2 (6 bases each). Germline V gives CDR1 SEHNR, CDR2 FQNEAQ (reference sequence). Trimming removed 7 bases from V and 5 bases from J, with 18 bases in between. This CDR3 comprises 15 residues. The CDR3 region has the DNA TGTGCCAGCATCCTAGGGGGAGGTAGTGACAATGAGCAGTTCTTC. Translation: CASILGGGSDNEQFF.

The gene calls are TRBV6-2 or TRBV6-3 and TRBJ2-7; D may be TRBD1 (6 bases). The CDR3 contains 16 residues. Trimming shortened V by 7 bases and J by 3 bases, and 22 bases separated the two germline ends. CDR1 is MNHEY and CDR2 is SVGEGT in the germline V gene. CDR3 in DNA: TGTGCCAGCACCCAAGGGGGATCTTCGCCTGTCTACGAGCAGTACTTC. Residues: CASTQGGSSPVYEQYF.

The sample holds many counts of this clonotype. The chain recombines TRBV9 with TRBJ2-7; 9 bases are shared with TRBD1. V lost 2 bases to trimming and J lost 5 bases; unmatched junction nucleotides: 8. The germline CDR1 and CDR2 sequences are SGDLS and YYNGEE. This CDR3 contains 15 residues. This CDR3 is CASSVVGTGINEQYF. The CDR3 coding sequence is TGTGCCAGCAGCGTGGTGGGGACAGGGATAAACGAGCAGTACTTC.

This clonotype has just a few counts. The chain is built from TRBV20-1 and TRBJ2-5; TRBD2 matches at 9 bases. Germline V lookup: CDR1 DFQATT, CDR2 SNEGSKA (reference sequence). Germline trimming cut 5 bases from V and 0 bases from J; bases unmatched to any gene: 1. CDR3 size: 13 residues. The CDR3 is CSARLADQETQYF. The CDR3 nucleotides read TGCAGTGCTCGACTAGCGGACCAAGAGACCCAGTACTTC.

V gene TRBV10-3 combines with J gene TRBJ2-5; 7 nucleotides line up with TRBD2. The V gene's germline CDR1 is ENHRY and CDR2 SYGVKD. With V trimmed by 0 bases and J by 4 bases, 11 bases remained unmatched. CDR3 length: 17 residues. In nucleotides, the CDR3 is TGTGCCATCAGTGAGTCAACTTTTGAGGCTAGCGGAGAGACCCAGTACTTC. Translated, it gives CAISESTFEASGETQYF.

This clonotype has just a few counts. V gene TRBV11-2 combines with J gene TRBJ2-7, with 8 bases lining up with TRBD1. Per germline, CDR1 SGHAT and CDR2 FQNNGV. The CDR3 is 14 residues long. V was clipped by 8 bases and J by 5 bases; unmatched bases: 11. This CDR3 is CASGATGEDDEQYF. The CDR3 nucleotides read TGTGCCAGCGGGGCGACAGGGGAGGACGACGAGCAGTACTTC.

The chain combines TRBV5-1 with TRBJ2-3, with D uncertain. The V gene's germline CDR1 is SGHRS and CDR2 YFSETQ. This CDR3 has 15 amino acids. Trimming pared 2 bases from V and 4 bases from J, leaving 14 bases between. In DNA, the CDR3 is TGCGCCAGCAGCTTAAGAGAATGGGGTCCAGATACGCAGTATTTT. It translates to CASSLREWGPDTQYF.

The chain combines TRBV4-3 with TRBJ1-4, with 7 bases matching TRBD1. Per the germline V gene, CDR1 is LGHNA and CDR2 is YSLEER. The CDR3 covers 15 residues. The ends lost 2 bases at V and 8 bases at J; junction bases unmatched: 8. The CDR3 loop reads CASSQRQGIGEKLFF. CDR3 DNA: TGCGCCAGCAGCCAAAGACAGGGAATTGGGGAAAAACTGTTTTTT.

The chain recombines TRBV18 with TRBJ2-1, with TRBD1 identical over 10 bases. Trimming took 4 bases from V and 8 from J; bases not matched to a gene: 2. CDR3 size: 13 residues. The germline V gene encodes CDR1 KGHSH and CDR2 LQKENI. The CDR3 protein is CASSRGTGDEQFF. The CDR3 region has the DNA TGTGCCAGCTCACGGGGGACAGGGGATGAGCAGTTCTTC. The full variable domain, completed using reference TRBV18 and TRBJ2-1, is NAGVMQNPRHLVRRRGQEARLRCSPMKGHSHVYWYRQLPEEGLKFMVYLQKENIIDESGMPKERFSAEFPKEGPSILRIQQVVRGDSAAYFCASSRGTGDEQFFGPGTRLTVL.

The chain combines TRBV7-6 with TRBJ2-7; TRBD1 matches 10 bases. Looked up from germline, CDR1 is SGHVS and CDR2 is FNYEAQ. V shed 5 bases, J shed 2 bases, and the junction held 12 bases outside the gene matches. The CDR3 spans 17 residues. This CDR3 is CASSRQGASATPYEQYF. In nucleotides, the CDR3 is TGTGCCAGCAGCCGACAGGGGGCAAGCGCAACCCCCTACGAGCAGTACTTC.

In this sample, this clonotype turned up a few times. This chain uses TRBV3-1 with TRBJ2-7; TRBD2 matches 13 bases. The CDR3 has 17 amino acids. V was clipped by 4 bases and J by 2 bases; unmatched bases: 8. Germline V gene data show CDR1 as LGHDT and CDR2 as YNNKEL (reference sequence). The CDR3 region has the DNA TGTGCCAGCAGCCCGAACCGGGGACTAGCGGGAACCTACGAGCAGTACTTC. This encodes CASSPNRGLAGTYEQYF.

This clonotype was counted between two and nine times. The rearrangement uses TRBV25-1 and TRBJ2-7, with D perhaps matching TRBD1 (5 bases). Trimming stripped 8 bases from V and 1 base from J, with 15 bases between. This CDR3 is built from 14 residues. CDR1 and CDR2 from the germline V gene are MGHDK and SYGVNS. The CDR3 sequence: CASRSSDKSYEQYF. The CDR3 nucleotides are TGTGCCAGCCGATCCTCGGACAAGTCCTACGAGCAGTACTTC.

This clonotype was recorded a few times. The chain employs TRBV9 and TRBJ2-1; D is uncertain. The CDR3 loop spans 14 amino acids. Germline V gives CDR1 SGDLS, CDR2 YYNGEE. V was trimmed by 3 bases and J by 6 bases, leaving 13 bases between them. CDR3 sequence: CASSAWSQSNEQFF. The CDR3 bases are TGTGCCAGCAGCGCCTGGAGTCAGAGCAATGAGCAGTTCTTC.

This clonotype was counted only a few times. V usage is TRBV15 and J usage is TRBJ2-7, with unresolved D. Trimming stripped 0 bases from V and 3 bases from J, with 3 bases between. The V gene's germline CDR1 is LNHNV and CDR2 YYDKDF (reference sequence). The CDR3 runs to 12 residues. CDR3 sequence: CATSRDYYEQYF. The CDR3 coding sequence is TGTGCCACCAGCAGAGATTACTACGAGCAGTACTTC.

This clonotype was recorded a few times. The chain links TRBV25-1 to TRBJ1-1, with TRBD1 as a possible D gene (6 bases). Germline loops: CDR1 MGHDK, CDR2 SYGVNS. The V gene lost 2 bases and the J gene lost 1 base, with 11 bases spanning the gap. This CDR3 has 15 residues. The chain's CDR3 is CASSETRGPNTEAFF. The CDR3 bases are TGTGCCAGCAGTGAAACCAGGGGACCGAACACTGAAGCTTTCTTT.

The chain is built from TRBV10-2 and TRBJ2-7, with 14 bases matching TRBD2. The CDR3 runs to 17 residues. Germline V gene sequence: CDR1 WSHSY, CDR2 SAAADI. Losses at the gene ends were 0 bases for V and 7 bases for J; bases not matched to a gene: 8. CDR3 region: CASSESRLAGGPWEQYF. The CDR3 nucleotides read TGCGCCAGCAGTGAGTCCAGACTAGCGGGAGGGCCATGGGAGCAGTACTTC.

In its sample, this clonotype was seen a few times. The chain employs TRBV7-6 and TRBJ1-4, with D hard to call. Trimming removed 5 bases from V and 8 bases from J, with 15 bases in between. Per germline, CDR1 SGHVS and CDR2 FNYEAQ. The length of the CDR3 is 14 residues. CDR3 loop: CASSKDEGGEKLFF. The CDR3 DNA is TGTGCCAGCAGCAAGGACGAAGGAGGCGAAAAACTGTTTTTT.

The chain employs TRBV11-3 and TRBJ2-1; 9 bases are shared with TRBD1. The trim removed 1 base at V and 9 bases at J, leaving 1 base unmatched. Per the germline V gene, CDR1 is SGHNT and CDR2 is YENEEA. The CDR3 extends over 13 amino acids. The CDR3 DNA reads TGTGCCAGCAGCTTAGGGACAGGGGTTGAGCAGTTCTTC. Its protein product is CASSLGTGVEQFF.

This clonotype has more than one count but fewer than ten. The chain links TRBV24-1 to TRBJ2-3; TRBD1 matches at 8 bases. The germline gives CDR1 KGHDR, CDR2 SFDVKD. Trimming at V came to 9 bases and at J to 5 bases, leaving 3 bases not matched to a gene. The CDR3 runs to 12 residues. The CDR3 DNA sequence: TGTGCCACCGGACAGGGACTAGATACGCAGTATTTT. Its protein product is CATGQGLDTQYF.

This clonotype was counted a few times. The J gene is TRBJ2-7, the V gene TRBV5-1, with TRBD1 matching over 9 bases. The CDR3 sequence is 18 residues long. CDR1 is SGHRS, CDR2 YFSETQ, per germline. J lost 0 bases, V lost 3 bases, and 13 bases had no gene match. The DNA of the CDR3 is TGCGCCAGCAGCTCCGGAGGGTGGCGGACAGGGGTCTCCTACGAGCAGTACTTC. It encodes CASSSGGWRTGVSYEQYF.

The chain has TRBV4-3 and TRBJ2-3; D is unresolved. V was cut by 4 bases and J by 0 bases, with 11 bases left in between. The CDR3 covers 15 residues. Per the germline V gene, CDR1 is LGHNA and CDR2 is YSLEER. The CDR3 region has the DNA TGCGCCAGCAGCCCCGGAACGGGCAGCACAGATACGCAGTATTTT. This translates into CASSPGTGSTDTQYF.

This clonotype turned up a few times. The J gene is TRBJ1-2, the V gene TRBV4-2; no firm D call. CDR3 size: 12 residues. V lost 3 bases, J lost 10 bases, and 12 bases lay in between. Germline V gene data show CDR1 as LGHNA and CDR2 as YNFKEQ. The CDR3 region is CASSHAGKYYTF. As DNA, the CDR3 is TGTGCCAGCAGCCACGCCGGGAAATACTACACCTTC.

This clonotype was picked up a small number of times. The rearrangement links TRBV6-1 to TRBJ1-6; D is ambiguous. Germline V CDR1 and CDR2: MNHNS, SASEGT. This CDR3 comprises 12 residues. V was cut by 5 bases and J by 10 bases, with 9 bases left in between. CDR3 nucleotide sequence: TGTGCCAGCAGTTCTACTTCGTCACCCCTCCACTTT. Translating gives CASSSTSSPLHF.

This clonotype was counted only a few times. This chain links TRBV12-3 or TRBV12-4 with TRBJ2-7, with D maybe TRBD2 (5 bases). The CDR3 is 12 residues long. The V end was cut by 3 bases, the J end by 7 bases, with 10 bases between. The CDR3 bases are TGTGCCAGCAGTTTCGTCGGGAAGGAGCAGTACTTC. Its protein product is CASSFVGKEQYF.

V usage is TRBV7-2 and J usage is TRBJ2-7, with 8 bases fitting TRBD1. Germline loops: CDR1 SGHTA, CDR2 FQGNSA. V shed 4 bases and J 8 bases; nucleotides not matched to a gene: 13. The CDR3 contains 15 residues. The DNA of the CDR3 is TGTGCCAGCAGCTCACCCGGGACAGGATCTAGAAAGCAGTACTTC. Translating it yields CASSSPGTGSRKQYF.

This clonotype was seen repeatedly, ten times or more. The chain has TRBV20-1 and TRBJ2-7; D not resolved. Germline lookup yields CDR1 DFQATT and CDR2 SNEGSKA (reference sequence). The V end lost 6 bases, the J end lost 5 bases, and 11 bases lay between the germline ends. The CDR3 loop spans 11 amino acids. CDR3 DNA sequence: TGCAGTGCCCCGGATTCCAACGAGCAGTACTTC. Translating it yields CSAPDSNEQYF.

This clonotype has a handful of counts. The rearrangement links TRBV6-2 or TRBV6-3 to TRBJ2-5, with TRBD2 matching 10 bases. CDR3 length equals 19 residues. The V and J ends lost 8 bases and 0 bases, in that order; junction bases with no gene match: 18. Germline CDR1 MNHEY, CDR2 SVGEGT. The CDR3 nucleotides are TGTGCCAGCGCCCGACGAGCGGGAGGGAGATTGGAGTACCAAGAGACCCAGTACTTC. Translated: CASARRAGGRLEYQETQYF.

Ten or more counts support this clonotype. One end of the junction does not line up with germline, which may come from a read error. The chain uses TRBV5-1 and TRBJ2-7, with 12 nucleotides matching TRBD2. Germline CDR1 and CDR2: SGHRS and YFSETQ. The CDR3 is 16 amino acids. CDR3 protein: CASSSPTSGSSYEQCF. The CDR3 DNA follows: TGCGCCAGCAGCTCCCCGACTAGCGGGAGTTCCTACGAGCAGTGCTTC.